This entry describes one T cell receptor (beta chain). The antigen remains unidentified. The identical CDR3 is also encoded by other nucleotide sequences in the sample. Every single patient, without exception, relapsed after autologous stem cell transplantation, and brentuximab vedotin exposure varied. The sample is drawn from a study of PD-1 blockade in classical Hodgkin lymphoma. General study points: Why repertoires differed is undefined; disease activity or prior therapy possibly contributed. It was reported that newly diagnosed patients had less baseline TCR diversity than healthy donors.

Here immunoSEQ multiplex PCR was the method, and the copy in TCRdb shows in-frame clones only, minus some. There are under 70,000 clones in the sample; 71% occur only once, and about 9.8% lies in the top ten. This CDR3 spans 14 amino acids. CDR1 PRHDT and CDR2 FYEKMQ come from the germline V gene (reference sequence). V was cut by 5 bases and J by 1 base, with 11 bases left in between. Sequenced material: peripheral blood mononuclear cells (PBMCs), taken before the second cycle of nivolumab. This TCR was sampled from a human donor with classical Hodgkin lymphoma. This chain joins TRBV13 and TRBJ1-1; no definite D call. As DNA, the CDR3 is TGTGCCAGCAGCACCCGGGCCTCGAACACTGAAGCTTTCTTT. Encoded protein: CASSTRASNTEAFF.